This TCR beta chain comes out of a study of CD8 T cells in ankylosing spondylitis. With regard to this clonotype: What it binds is not known.

The germline V gene has CDR1 DFQATT and CDR2 SNEGSKA (reference sequence). This CDR3 is built from 13 residues. V was clipped by 5 bases and J by 0 bases, with 10 bases between them. Libraries of TCR beta came from quantitative 5'-RACE with molecular barcodes. TCRdb reanalysed the 5' RACE reads using MiXCR and keeps one entry per CDR3 protein. The sample contains roughly 670,000 distinct CDR3 sequences, about 20% of which appear only once. Findings and limits, study-wide: With a CD8+ phenotype, disease-linked clones were relatively rare in peripheral blood. It was reported that disease-linked clones were significantly enriched in matched ankylosing spondylitis synovial fluid. Ankylosing spondylitis blood appeared to be characterized by a TCR beta motif of eight highly homologous variants. Some of these motif variants have turned up before, in reports on reactive arthritis synovial fluid and blood.

V is TRBV20-1 and J is TRBJ1-2; D is uncertain. The source of this sequence is a male donor with ankylosing spondylitis. The sequenced sample was blood, either unsorted or a sorted T cell fraction (not recorded which). The CDR3 bases are TGCAGTGCTTGGACGGAAGCTAACTATGGCTACACCTTC. Translation: CSAWTEANYGYTF.